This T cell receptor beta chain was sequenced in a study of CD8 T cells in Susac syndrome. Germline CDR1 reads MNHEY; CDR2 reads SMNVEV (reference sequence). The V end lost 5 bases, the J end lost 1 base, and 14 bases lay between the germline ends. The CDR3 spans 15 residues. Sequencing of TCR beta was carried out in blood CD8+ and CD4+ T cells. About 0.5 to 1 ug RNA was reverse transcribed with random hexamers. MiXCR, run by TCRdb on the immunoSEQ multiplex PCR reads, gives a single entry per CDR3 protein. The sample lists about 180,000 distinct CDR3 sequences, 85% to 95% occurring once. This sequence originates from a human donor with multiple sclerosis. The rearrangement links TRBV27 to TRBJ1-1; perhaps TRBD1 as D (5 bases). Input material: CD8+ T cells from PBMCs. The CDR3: CASSELQGKNTEAFF. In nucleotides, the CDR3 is TGTGCCAGCAGTGAACTTCAGGGAAAGAACACTGAAGCTTTCTTT.